Presented here are 2 T cell receptor beta chains from one specimen sequenced in a study of T cell repertoires in aging, cancer and after chemotherapy. TRB rearrangements spanning V, D and J were amplified using mixed TRB-A/B primers. TCRdb recomputed calls from the multiplex PCR reads with MiXCR, one row per CDR3 protein. The profile shows several thousand distinct CDR3 sequences, roughly 33% of them singletons. Peripheral blood genomic DNA, not sorted cells or RNA, was the template. Specimen: blood. The receptor source for this set is a human donor in good health. The donor label of this sample is uncertain.

A few counts support this clonotype. The chain uses TRBV7-2 and TRBJ2-3; D not resolved. The CDR3 contains 14 residues. V was clipped by 5 bases and J by 2 bases, with 11 bases between them. Per the germline V gene, CDR1 is SGHTA and CDR2 is FQGNSA. This CDR3 is CASSAVVYTDTQYF. CDR3 DNA sequence: TGTGCCAGCAGCGCGGTGGTATACACAGATACGCAGTATTTT. Supplemented by reference TRBV7-2 and TRBJ2-3, the full variable domain reads GAGVSQSPSNKVTEKGKDVELRCDPISGHTALYWYRQSLGQGLEFLIYFQGNSAPDKSGLPSDRFSAERTGGSVSTLTIQRTQQEDSAVYLCASSAVVYTDTQYFGPGTRLTVL.

This chain joins TRBV6-5 and TRBJ1-2, with D hard to call. Between the trimmed V and J ends, which lost 6 bases and 0 bases, there was a span of 5 bases. Germline values: CDR1 MNHEY, CDR2 SVGAGI. This CDR3 has 12 residues. CDR3 region: CASSPSNYGYTF. The CDR3 nucleotides read TGTGCCAGCAGCCCTTCTAACTATGGCTACACCTTC.